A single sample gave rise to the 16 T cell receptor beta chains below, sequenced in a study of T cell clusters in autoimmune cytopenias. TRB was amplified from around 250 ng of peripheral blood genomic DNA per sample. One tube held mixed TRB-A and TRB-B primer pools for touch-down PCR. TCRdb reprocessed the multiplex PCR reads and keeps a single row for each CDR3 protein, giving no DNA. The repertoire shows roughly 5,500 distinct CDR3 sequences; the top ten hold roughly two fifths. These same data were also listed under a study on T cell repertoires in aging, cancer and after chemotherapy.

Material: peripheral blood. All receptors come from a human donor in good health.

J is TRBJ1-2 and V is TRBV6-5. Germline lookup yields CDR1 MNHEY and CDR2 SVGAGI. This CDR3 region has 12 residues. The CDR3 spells CASKLDNYGYTF.

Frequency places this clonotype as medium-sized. The CDR3 loop is CATSRRDSYEQYF. The genes are TRBV15 and TRBJ2-7; TCRdb selects TRBD1, and the lack of DNA leaves this call unchecked. Germline loops: CDR1 LNHNV, CDR2 YYDKDF (reference sequence). CDR3 length: 13 residues.

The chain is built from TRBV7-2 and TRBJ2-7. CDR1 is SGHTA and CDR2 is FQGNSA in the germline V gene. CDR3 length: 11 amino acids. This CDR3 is CASSPESEQYF. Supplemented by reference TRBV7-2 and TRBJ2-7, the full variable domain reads GAGVSQSPSNKVTEKGKDVELRCDPISGHTALYWYRQSLGQGLEFLIYFQGNSAPDKSGLPSDRFSAERTGGSVSTLTIQRTQQEDSAVYLCASSPESEQYFGPGTRLTVT.

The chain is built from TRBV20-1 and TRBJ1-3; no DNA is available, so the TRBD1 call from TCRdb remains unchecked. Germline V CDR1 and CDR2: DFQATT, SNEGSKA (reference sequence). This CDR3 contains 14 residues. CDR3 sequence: CSAGRGASGNTIYF.

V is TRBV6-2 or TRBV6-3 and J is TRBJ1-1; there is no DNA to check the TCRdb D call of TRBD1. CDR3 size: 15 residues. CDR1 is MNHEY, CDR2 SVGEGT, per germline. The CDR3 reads CASSYQGAVNTEAFF.

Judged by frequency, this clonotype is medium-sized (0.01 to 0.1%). The CDR3: CATGWQDQQDTQYF. V is TRBV7-6 and J is TRBJ2-3; TCRdb outputs TRBD1, but without DNA this stays unchecked. CDR1 is SGHVS, CDR2 FNYEAQ, per germline. The CDR3 spans 14 residues.

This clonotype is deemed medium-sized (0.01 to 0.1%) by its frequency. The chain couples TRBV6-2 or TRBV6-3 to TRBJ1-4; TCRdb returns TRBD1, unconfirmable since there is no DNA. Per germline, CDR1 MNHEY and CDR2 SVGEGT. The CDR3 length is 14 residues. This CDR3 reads CASSGTGRHEKLFF.

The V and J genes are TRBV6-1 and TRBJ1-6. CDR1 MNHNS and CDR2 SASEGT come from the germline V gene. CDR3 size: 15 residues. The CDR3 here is CASSEMVGSHSPLHF.

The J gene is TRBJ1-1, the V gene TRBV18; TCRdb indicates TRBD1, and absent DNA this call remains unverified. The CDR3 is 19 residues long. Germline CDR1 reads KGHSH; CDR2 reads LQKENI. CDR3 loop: CASSPIPLRGGRGNTEAFF.

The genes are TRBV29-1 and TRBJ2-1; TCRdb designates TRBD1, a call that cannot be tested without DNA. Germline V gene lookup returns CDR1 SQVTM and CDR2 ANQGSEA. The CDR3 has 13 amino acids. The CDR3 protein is CWDRGQGSNEQFF.

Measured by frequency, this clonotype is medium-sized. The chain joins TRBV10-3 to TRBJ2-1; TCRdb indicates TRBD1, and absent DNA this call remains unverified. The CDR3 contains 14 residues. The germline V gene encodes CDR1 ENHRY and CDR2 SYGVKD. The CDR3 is CAIREGQGAHEQFF.

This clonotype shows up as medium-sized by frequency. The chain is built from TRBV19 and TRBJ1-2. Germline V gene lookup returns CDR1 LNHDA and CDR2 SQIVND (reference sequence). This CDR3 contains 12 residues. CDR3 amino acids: CASSATSYGYTF.

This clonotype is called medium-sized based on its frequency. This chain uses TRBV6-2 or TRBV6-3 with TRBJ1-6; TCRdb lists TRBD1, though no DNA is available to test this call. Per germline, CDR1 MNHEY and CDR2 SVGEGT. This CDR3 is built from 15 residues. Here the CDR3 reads CASSSQGVWDSPLHF.

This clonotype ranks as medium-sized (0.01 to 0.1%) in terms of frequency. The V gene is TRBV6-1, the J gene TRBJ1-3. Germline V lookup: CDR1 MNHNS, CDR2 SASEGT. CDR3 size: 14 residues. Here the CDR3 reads CASSGGYSGNTIYF.

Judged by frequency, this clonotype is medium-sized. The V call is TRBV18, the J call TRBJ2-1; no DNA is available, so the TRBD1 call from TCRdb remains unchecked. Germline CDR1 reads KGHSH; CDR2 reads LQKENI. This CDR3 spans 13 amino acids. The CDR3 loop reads CASSGGAYNEQFF.

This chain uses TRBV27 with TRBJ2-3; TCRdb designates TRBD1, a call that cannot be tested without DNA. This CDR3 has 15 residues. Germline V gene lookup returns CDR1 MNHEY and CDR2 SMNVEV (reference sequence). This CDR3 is CASRDRGLGTDTQYF.